In its sample, the clone carrying this TCR beta chain ranks as medium-sized. This record belongs to a study of molecular identifiers for immune sequencing clone quantification. TCRdb redid the calling of the PCR reads with MiXCR, one entry per CDR3 protein. The sample carries some 10,000 distinct CDR3 sequences, 20% to 25% recorded once. The CDR3 length is 13 residues. Germline V lookup: CDR1 MNHNS, CDR2 SASEGT. The ends were cut back, 6 bases at V and 1 base at J, with 8 bases in the middle. This rearrangement joins TRBV6-1 to TRBJ2-3, with D perhaps TRBD1 (6 bases). The sequence derives from a human donor in good health. Some libraries in this study had Jurkat cell RNA spiked in. Input material: naive CD8+ T cells from blood, with Jurkat cell RNA spiked in. The sample's subset: FACS-sorted CD8+CD4-CCR7+CD45RA+ naive T cells. The CDR3 region is CASRGAGTDTQYF. The CDR3 region has the DNA TGTGCCAGCAGGGGGGCAGGCACAGATACGCAGTATTTT.